Each of the 19 T cell receptor beta chains below was sequenced from the same sample in a study of cytomegalovirus exposure and HLA in healthy donors (dated by TCRdb to 2016 to 2017). The library was produced with the immunoSEQ multiplex PCR assay. A mixture of 60 forward primers for TCR Vbeta segments and 13 reverse primers for TCR Jbeta segments was used in the multiplex PCR. TCRdb holds this immuneACCESS table with in-frame rearrangements only. Some clones are missing; in checked studies, unresolved V genes explain under half, and the rest has no known cause. The sample records fewer than 140,000 clones, about two thirds of which are singletons. The ten most abundant clones make up 0.65% to 0.85% of the sample. Sequencing was performed on PBMCs. The receptors come from a boy aged 5 to 17 in good health and CMV-seronegative.

The V and J genes are TRBV5-4 and TRBJ1-3; D gene unclear. Trimming stripped 7 bases from V and 2 bases from J, with 7 bases between. The CDR3 has 12 amino acids. CDR1 and CDR2 from the germline V gene are SGHNT and YYREEE (reference sequence). CDR3 in amino acids: CASSEAGNTIYF. CDR3 in DNA: TGTGCCAGCTCCGAGGCTGGAAACACCATATATTTT.

The J gene is TRBJ1-1, the V gene TRBV6-5; 7 bases are a match to TRBD1. The J segment lost 4 bases and the V segment lost 5 bases, leaving 10 bases of the junction unmatched. The CDR3 runs to 15 residues. CDR1 MNHEY and CDR2 SVGAGI come from the germline V gene. The CDR3 sequence is CASSRQVGDSTEAFF. As DNA, the CDR3 is TGTGCCAGCAGTCGACAGGTCGGGGACAGCACTGAAGCTTTCTTT.

V gene TRBV6-5 combines with J gene TRBJ1-3, with D perhaps TRBD1 (5 bases). The CDR3 is made up of 14 amino acids. The germline V gene has CDR1 MNHEY and CDR2 SVGAGI. Trimming stripped 6 bases from V and 2 bases from J, with 11 bases between. The CDR3 DNA follows: TGTGCCAGCAGAAACAGGCCACCTGGAAACACCATATATTTT. It encodes CASRNRPPGNTIYF.

J is TRBJ2-1 and V is TRBV10-3; maybe TRBD2 (6 bases). The germline V and J ends were trimmed by 3 bases and 8 bases, with 17 bases remaining between them. The CDR3 consists of 15 residues. The germline CDR1 and CDR2 sequences are ENHRY and SYGVKD. CDR3 region: CAISDTSRRIDEQFF. The CDR3 DNA reads TGTGCCATCAGTGACACTAGCAGGAGGATAGATGAGCAGTTCTTC.

The chain couples TRBV20-1 to TRBJ2-7; TRBD2 might be the D (5 bases). The CDR3 sequence is 11 residues long. In germline, CDR1 is DFQATT, CDR2 SNEGSKA (reference sequence). Trimming cost V 6 bases and J 4 bases, with 10 bases left between them. The CDR3 region has the DNA TGCAGTGCCGGGGTTGAGTACGAGCAGTACTTC. Translated, it gives CSAGVEYEQYF.

This chain joins TRBV25-1 and TRBJ2-7; D call uncertain. This CDR3 has 15 amino acids. V gave up 3 bases and J gave up 0 bases, with 12 bases separating them. Germline values: CDR1 MGHDK, CDR2 SYGVNS. The CDR3 loop reads CASSDSRPSSYEQYF. Here the CDR3 DNA reads TGTGCCAGCAGTGATAGTCGCCCCTCCTCCTACGAGCAGTACTTC.

This chain links TRBV25-1 with TRBJ2-1; a possible D gene is TRBD2 (7 bases). V was shortened by 0 bases and J by 2 bases, with 11 bases between the two germline ends. The germline CDR1 and CDR2 sequences are MGHDK and SYGVNS. This CDR3 has 16 residues. DNA for the CDR3: TGTGCCAGCAGTGAATATAGGGGGGGCGCCTACAATGAGCAGTTCTTC. Its protein is CASSEYRGGAYNEQFF.

This rearrangement joins TRBV6-5 to TRBJ1-5, with a tentative D call TRBD1 (5 bases). The V and J ends lost 2 bases and 10 bases respectively, with 9 bases between them. The CDR3 extends over 12 amino acids. Germline V gene data show CDR1 as MNHEY and CDR2 as SVGAGI. CDR3 in amino acids: CASSYAGGPQHF. The DNA for the CDR3 is TGTGCCAGCAGTTACGCGGGGGGTCCCCAGCATTTT.

This clone was detected a few times. The genes are TRBV5-1 and TRBJ1-5, with D maybe TRBD1 (6 bases). V gave up 3 bases and J gave up 4 bases, with 14 bases separating them. The CDR3 totals 15 residues. Germline lookup yields CDR1 SGHRS and CDR2 YFSETQ. This CDR3 is CASSWTGGPNQPQHF. The CDR3 region has the DNA TGCGCCAGCAGCTGGACCGGGGGGCCAAATCAGCCCCAGCATTTT.

This chain connects TRBV2 to TRBJ1-2; no clear D gene. Per the germline V gene, CDR1 is SNHLY and CDR2 is FYNNEI. The CDR3 spans 13 residues. Between the trimmed V and J ends, which lost 2 bases and 4 bases, there was a span of 8 bases. The CDR3 DNA reads as TGTGCCAGCAGTGAATTGCCGAGCTATGGCTACACCTTC. Amino acids: CASSELPSYGYTF.

Remarks on this clone: Additional DNA sequences in this sample encode the identical CDR3. The rearrangement links TRBV6-1 to TRBJ2-5, with TRBD2 matching over 11 bases. Germline CDR1 reads MNHNS; CDR2 reads SASEGT. Losses at the gene ends were 1 base for V and 2 bases for J; bases not matched to a gene: 0. The CDR3 sequence is 15 residues long. This chain's CDR3 is CASSEVAGGQETQYF. In nucleotides, the CDR3 is TGTGCCAGCAGTGAAGTAGCGGGGGGGCAAGAGACCCAGTACTTC.

The chain couples TRBV5-1 to TRBJ1-2; 7 nucleotides align to TRBD1. The CDR3 totals 15 residues. The V gene's germline CDR1 is SGHRS and CDR2 YFSETQ. The J segment lost 4 bases and the V segment lost 3 bases, leaving 9 bases of the junction unmatched. The DNA for the CDR3 is TGCGCCAGCAGCTCGAAACCGGGACAGCCCTATGGCTACACCTTC. Translating it yields CASSSKPGQPYGYTF.

The V gene is TRBV28, the J gene TRBJ1-5; TRBD1 might be the D (6 bases). Trimming took off 2 bases at V and 4 bases at J, with 15 bases between the two ends. There are 16 residues in the CDR3. Germline values: CDR1 MDHEN, CDR2 SYDVKM. The DNA of the CDR3 is TGTGCCAGCAGTTTAGGACAGTCGGTGCGTAATCAGCCCCAGCATTTT. It yields the protein CASSLGQSVRNQPQHF.

This rearrangement joins TRBV25-1 to TRBJ2-2; TRBD1 aligns across 8 bases. Germline loops: CDR1 MGHDK, CDR2 SYGVNS. This CDR3 spans 17 amino acids. V dropped 5 bases and J dropped 6; count of bases not matched to a gene: 14. The CDR3 loop is CASSPLAGQGRAGELFF. The DNA for the CDR3 is TGTGCCAGCAGTCCCCTAGCCGGACAGGGTAGAGCCGGGGAGCTGTTTTTT.

The CDR3 DNA sequence: TGTGCCTGGAGTTTGACAGGGGGCTGGTACGAGCAGTACTTC. It encodes CAWSLTGGWYEQYF. This chain uses TRBV30 with TRBJ2-7; TRBD1 aligns across 10 bases. V dropped 2 bases and J dropped 4; count of bases not matched to a gene: 5. The CDR3 sequence is 14 residues long. Germline V lookup: CDR1 GTSNPN, CDR2 SVGIG (reference sequence).

The sample holds one count of this clone. V gene TRBV2 combines with J gene TRBJ2-3; the D gene is possibly TRBD2 (6 bases). The V gene's germline CDR1 is SNHLY and CDR2 FYNNEI. V lost 2 bases to trimming and J lost 1 base, with 16 bases between them. The CDR3 sequence is 17 residues long. The CDR3 region is CASSETPGSGRTDTQYF. The CDR3 region has the DNA TGTGCCAGCAGTGAAACCCCGGGTAGCGGACGCACAGATACGCAGTATTTT.

The rearrangement joins TRBV28 to TRBJ2-3, with 7 bases that match TRBD2. Germline trimming cut 3 bases from V and 4 bases from J; bases unmatched to any gene: 7. This CDR3 contains 15 residues. The V gene's germline CDR1 is MDHEN and CDR2 SYDVKM. The CDR3: CASSFGASGSDTQYF. For the CDR3, the DNA is TGTGCCAGCAGTTTTGGGGCTAGCGGCTCAGATACGCAGTATTTT.

The V call is TRBV6-5, the J call TRBJ1-1; perhaps TRBD1 as D (5 bases). V was cut by 2 bases and J by 4 bases, with 11 bases left in between. Germline V CDR1 and CDR2: MNHEY, SVGAGI. The CDR3 is made up of 14 amino acids. As DNA, the CDR3 is TGTGCCAGCAGTTACCTGGGGGGAAGCACTGAAGCTTTCTTT. Amino acid sequence: CASSYLGGSTEAFF.

V usage is TRBV6-5 and J usage is TRBJ1-2; D is perhaps TRBD1 (5 bases). The CDR3 is 15 residues long. The V end was cut by 2 bases, the J end by 6 bases, with 16 bases between. CDR1 and CDR2 (germline): MNHEY, SVGAGI. The CDR3 reads CASSYRDYEVDGYTF. The CDR3 bases are TGTGCCAGCAGTTACAGGGACTACGAGGTGGATGGCTACACCTTC.